The sequence of this T cell receptor (beta chain) was determined in a study of OX40 agonist ivuxolimab in advanced cancers. V lost 4 bases and J lost 5, with 14 bases in between. CDR3 length: 14 amino acids. CDR1 and CDR2 from the germline V gene are SNHLY and FYNNEI. Sequenced by immunoSEQ multiplex PCR; TCRdb stores in-frame clones only, minus some. The sample yields 15,000 to 20,000 clones, less than 90% seen once. Source: CD4+ or CD8+ T cells sorted from blood, taken in a trial of the OX40 agonist ivuxolimab. This rearrangement joins TRBV2 to TRBJ2-5; perhaps TRBD2 as D (7 bases). The clonotype comes from an adult with an advanced solid tumor such as melanoma, head and neck, liver or kidney cancer. CDR3 sequence: CASSGPGGGETQYF. The DNA for the CDR3 is TGTGCCAGCAGTGGTCCGGGGGGCGGGGAGACCCAGTACTTC.